These 8 T cell receptor beta chains were all obtained from the same sample, sequenced in a study of blood T cell repertoires in COVID-19. Using immunoSEQ multiplex PCR, the repertoire was profiled, and TCRdb retains in-frame clones only, with some absent. Here the sample spans about 99,000 clones, about 90% being singletons. What was sequenced was peripheral blood. The receptor source for this set is a woman aged 55-69 years with acute or convalescent COVID-19.

The chain employs TRBV2 and TRBJ2-2, with D perhaps matching TRBD2 (6 bases). Germline assignment: CDR1 SNHLY and CDR2 FYNNEI. The CDR3 sequence is 17 residues long. Trimming shortened V by 7 bases and J by 1 base, and 19 bases separated the two germline ends. CDR3 loop: CASTPVREVRNTGELFF. The CDR3 coding sequence is TGTGCCAGCACCCCGGTCAGGGAGGTAAGGAACACCGGGGAGCTGTTTTTT. Using reference TRBV2 and TRBJ2-2 for the parts outside the CDR3, the full variable domain is EPEVTQTPSHQVTQMGQEVILRCVPISNHLYFYWYRQILGQKVEFLVSFYNNEISEKSEIFDDQFSVERPDGSNFTLKIRSTKLEDSAMYFCASTPVREVRNTGELFFGEGSRLTVL.

This chain uses TRBV6-5 with TRBJ1-6; unclear D gene. Germline values: CDR1 MNHEY, CDR2 SVGAGI. The germline V and J ends were trimmed by 2 bases and 9 bases, with 5 bases remaining between them. The CDR3 runs 12 residues. The DNA of the CDR3 is TGTGCCAGCAGTTACGGAGCTTCACCCCTCCACTTT. Translating it yields CASSYGASPLHF.

The chain recombines TRBV19 with TRBJ1-1, with 7 bases identical to TRBD1. Germline CDR1 LNHDA, CDR2 SQIVND (reference sequence). CDR3 length: 14 amino acids. V was clipped by 5 bases and J by 5 bases; unmatched bases: 8. The CDR3 nucleotides read TGTGCCAGTAGTCCACAGGGGAGAGGTACTGAAGCTTTCTTT. Translating it yields CASSPQGRGTEAFF.

With regard to this clone: Other DNA variants within this sample encode the same CDR3. The V and J genes are TRBV2 and TRBJ1-6, with 9 bases identical to TRBD1. Germline V gives CDR1 SNHLY, CDR2 FYNNEI. The junction had 1 base not matched to a gene; V was cut back by 3 bases and J by 7 bases. The CDR3 loop spans 14 amino acids. DNA for the CDR3: TGTGCCAGCAGTGATGGACAGGGGAATTCACCCCTCCACTTT. It is translated as CASSDGQGNSPLHF.

The chain joins TRBV7-8 to TRBJ2-3; 14 positions agree with TRBD2. Trimming at V came to 1 base and at J to 9 bases, leaving 15 bases not matched to a gene. Per germline, CDR1 SGHVS and CDR2 FQNEAQ. The CDR3 extends over 19 amino acids. CDR3 in DNA: TGTGCCAGCAGCTTAGTTAGTCCGGGACTAGCGGGAGAGAGGCAAACGCAGTATTTT. This gives the protein CASSLVSPGLAGERQTQYF.

V gene TRBV4-2 combines with J gene TRBJ1-1; D is unresolved. With 5 bases removed from V and 1 base from J, the gap between germline ends came to 17 bases. CDR3 length equals 16 residues. Germline V CDR1 and CDR2: LGHNA, YNFKEQ. The CDR3: CASSARGGGSNTEAFF. The CDR3, as DNA: TGTGCCAGCAGCGCCAGAGGTGGAGGGTCGAACACTGAAGCTTTCTTT.

The V gene is TRBV9, the J gene TRBJ1-2; D ambiguous. V lost 0 bases and J lost 2, with 14 bases in between. Germline CDR1 is SGDLS and CDR2 is YYNGEE. This CDR3 contains 16 residues. The CDR3 is CASSVAWSGLNYGYTF. The CDR3 coding sequence is TGTGCCAGCAGCGTAGCCTGGTCTGGACTGAACTATGGCTACACCTTC.

This chain joins TRBV7-8 and TRBJ2-1; 7 nucleotides line up with TRBD2. This CDR3 is 15 amino acids long. The germline V gene encodes CDR1 SGHVS and CDR2 FQNEAQ. Trimming at V came to 5 bases and at J to 4 bases, leaving 8 bases not matched to a gene. CDR3 amino acids: CASSPTLAVYNEQFF. CDR3 coding DNA: TGTGCCAGCAGCCCCACCCTAGCGGTTTACAATGAGCAGTTCTTC.